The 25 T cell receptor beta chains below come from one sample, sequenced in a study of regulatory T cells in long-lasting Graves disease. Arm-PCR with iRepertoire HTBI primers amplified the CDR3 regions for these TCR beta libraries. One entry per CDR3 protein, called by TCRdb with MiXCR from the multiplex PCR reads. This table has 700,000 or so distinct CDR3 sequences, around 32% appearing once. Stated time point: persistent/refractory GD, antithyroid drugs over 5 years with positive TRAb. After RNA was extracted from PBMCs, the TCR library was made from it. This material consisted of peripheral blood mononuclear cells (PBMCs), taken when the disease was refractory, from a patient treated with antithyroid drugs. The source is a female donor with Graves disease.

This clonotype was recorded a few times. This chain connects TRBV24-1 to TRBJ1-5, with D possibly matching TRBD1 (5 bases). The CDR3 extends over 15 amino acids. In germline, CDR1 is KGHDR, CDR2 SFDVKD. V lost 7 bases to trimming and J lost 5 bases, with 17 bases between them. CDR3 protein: CATSSSGGSYQPQHF. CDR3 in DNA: TGTGCCACCAGCTCCTCGGGGGGTAGTTATCAGCCCCAGCATTTT.

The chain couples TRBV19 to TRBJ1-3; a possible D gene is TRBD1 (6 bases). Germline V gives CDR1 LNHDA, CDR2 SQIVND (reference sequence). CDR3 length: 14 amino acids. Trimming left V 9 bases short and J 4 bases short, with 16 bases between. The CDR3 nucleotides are TGTGCCAGCCCACAGGGCCCACCAGGAAACACCATATATTTT. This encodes CASPQGPPGNTIYF.

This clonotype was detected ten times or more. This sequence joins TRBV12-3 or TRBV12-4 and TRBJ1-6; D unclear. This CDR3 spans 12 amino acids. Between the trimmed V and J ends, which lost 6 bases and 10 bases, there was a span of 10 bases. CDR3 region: CASRGSASPLHF. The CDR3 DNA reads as TGTGCCAGCAGAGGAAGTGCCTCACCCCTCCACTTT.

The CDR3, as DNA: TGTGCCAGCAGTTTAATGGGACAGGACTTGAACACTGAAGCTTTCTTT. This encodes CASSLMGQDLNTEAFF. The V call is TRBV28, the J call TRBJ1-1; 8 nucleotides match TRBD1. This CDR3 spans 16 amino acids. The junction had 5 bases not matched to a gene; V was cut back by 2 bases and J by 0 bases. Germline CDR1 reads MDHEN; CDR2 reads SYDVKM.

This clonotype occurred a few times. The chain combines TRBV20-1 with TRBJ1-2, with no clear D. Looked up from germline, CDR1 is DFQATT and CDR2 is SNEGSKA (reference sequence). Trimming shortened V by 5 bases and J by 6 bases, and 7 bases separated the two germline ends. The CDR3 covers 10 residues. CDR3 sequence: CSAYMDGYTF. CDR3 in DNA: TGCAGTGCTTATATGGATGGCTACACCTTC.

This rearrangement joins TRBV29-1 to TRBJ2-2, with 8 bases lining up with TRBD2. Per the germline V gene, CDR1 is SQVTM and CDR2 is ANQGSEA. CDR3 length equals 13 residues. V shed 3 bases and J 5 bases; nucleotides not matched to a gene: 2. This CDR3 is CSVEPSGTGELFF. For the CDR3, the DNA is TGCAGCGTTGAGCCTAGCGGGACCGGGGAGCTGTTTTTT.

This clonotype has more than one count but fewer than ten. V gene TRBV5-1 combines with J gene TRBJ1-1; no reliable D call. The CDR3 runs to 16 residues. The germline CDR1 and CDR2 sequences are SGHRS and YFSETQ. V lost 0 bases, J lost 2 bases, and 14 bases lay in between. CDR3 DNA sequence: TGCGCCAGCAGCTTGGGGCTAGGCCCCGGAAACACTGAAGCTTTCTTT. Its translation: CASSLGLGPGNTEAFF.

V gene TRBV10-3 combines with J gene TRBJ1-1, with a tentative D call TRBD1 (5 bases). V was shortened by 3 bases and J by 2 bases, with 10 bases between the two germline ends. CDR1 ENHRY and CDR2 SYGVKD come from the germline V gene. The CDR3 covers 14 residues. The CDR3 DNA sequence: TGTGCCATCAGTGAACCGGGGGTTAACACTGAAGCTTTCTTT. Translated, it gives CAISEPGVNTEAFF.

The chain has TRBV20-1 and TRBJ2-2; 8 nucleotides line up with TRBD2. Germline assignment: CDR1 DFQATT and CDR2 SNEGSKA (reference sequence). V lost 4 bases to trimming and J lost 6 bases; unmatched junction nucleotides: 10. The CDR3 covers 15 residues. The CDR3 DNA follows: TGCAGTGCTACCGGGACTAGGTTTGGCCCCGGGGAGCTGTTTTTT. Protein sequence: CSATGTRFGPGELFF.

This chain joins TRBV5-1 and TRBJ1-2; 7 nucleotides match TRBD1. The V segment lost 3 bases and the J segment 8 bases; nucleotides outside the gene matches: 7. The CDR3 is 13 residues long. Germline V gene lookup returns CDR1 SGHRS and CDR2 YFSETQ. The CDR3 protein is CASSWGGGDGYTF. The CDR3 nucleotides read TGCGCCAGCAGCTGGGGAGGGGGCGACGGCTACACCTTC. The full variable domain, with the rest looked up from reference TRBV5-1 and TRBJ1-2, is KAGVTQTPRYLIKTRGQQVTLSCSPISGHRSVSWYQQTPGQGLQFLFEYFSETQRNKGNFPGRFSGRQFSNSRSEMNVSTLELGDSALYLCASSWGGGDGYTFGSGTRLTVV.

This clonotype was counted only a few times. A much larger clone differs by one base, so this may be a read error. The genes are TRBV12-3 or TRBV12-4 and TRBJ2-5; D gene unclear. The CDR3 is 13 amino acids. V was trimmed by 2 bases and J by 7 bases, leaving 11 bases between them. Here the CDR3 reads CASSLWSMGTQYF. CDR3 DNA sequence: TGTGCCAGCAGTTTATGGTCCATGGGGACCCAGTACTTC.

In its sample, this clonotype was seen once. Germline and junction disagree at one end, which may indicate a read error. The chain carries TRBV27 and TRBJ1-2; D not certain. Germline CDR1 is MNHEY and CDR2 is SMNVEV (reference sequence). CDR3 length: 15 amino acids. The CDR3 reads CASSPRTAGNYGYAF. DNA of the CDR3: TGTGCCAGCAGTCCCCGGACGGCCGGAAACTATGGCTACGCCTTC.

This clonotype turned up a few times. In DNA, the CDR3 is TGTGCCAGCAGATGGACGACAGCCAACACTGAAGCTTTCTTT. Its protein product is CASRWTTANTEAFF. This chain connects TRBV6-1 to TRBJ1-1; weak D call: TRBD1 (5 bases). This CDR3 region has 14 residues. V was cut by 6 bases and J by 2 bases, with 13 bases left in between. Germline V gives CDR1 MNHNS, CDR2 SASEGT.

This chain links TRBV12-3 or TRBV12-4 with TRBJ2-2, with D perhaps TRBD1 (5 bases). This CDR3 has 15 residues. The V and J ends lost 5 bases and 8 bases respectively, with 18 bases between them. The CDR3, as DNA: TGTGCCAGCAGTCCTGGGGCTCCCCCAACTGGGGAGCTGTTTTTT. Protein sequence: CASSPGAPPTGELFF.

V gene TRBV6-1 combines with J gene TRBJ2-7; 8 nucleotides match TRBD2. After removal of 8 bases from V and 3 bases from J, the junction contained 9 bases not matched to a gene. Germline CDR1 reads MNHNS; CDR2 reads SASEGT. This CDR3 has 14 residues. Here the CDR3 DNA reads TGTGCCAGCCTCCGGGGGGGAGCCAGCTACGAGCAGTACTTC. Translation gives CASLRGGASYEQYF.

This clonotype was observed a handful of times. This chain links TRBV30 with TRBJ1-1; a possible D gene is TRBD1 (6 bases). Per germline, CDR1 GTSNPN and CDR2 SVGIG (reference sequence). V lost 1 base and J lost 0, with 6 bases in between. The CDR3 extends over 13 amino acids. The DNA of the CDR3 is TGTGCCTGGAGTGGGACAGTGAACACTGAAGCTTTCTTT. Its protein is CAWSGTVNTEAFF.

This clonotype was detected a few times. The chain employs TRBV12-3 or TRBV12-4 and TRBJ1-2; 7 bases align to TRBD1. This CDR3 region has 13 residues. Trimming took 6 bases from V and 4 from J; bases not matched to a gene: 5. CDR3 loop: CASRQTGRYGYTF. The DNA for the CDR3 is TGTGCCAGCAGACAGACAGGGCGCTATGGCTACACCTTC.

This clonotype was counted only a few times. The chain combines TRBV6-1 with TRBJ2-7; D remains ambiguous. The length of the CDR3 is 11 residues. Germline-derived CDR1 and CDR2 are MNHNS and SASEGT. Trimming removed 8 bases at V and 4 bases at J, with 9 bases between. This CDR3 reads CASWAAYEQYF. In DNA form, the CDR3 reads TGTGCCAGCTGGGCTGCTTACGAGCAGTACTTC.

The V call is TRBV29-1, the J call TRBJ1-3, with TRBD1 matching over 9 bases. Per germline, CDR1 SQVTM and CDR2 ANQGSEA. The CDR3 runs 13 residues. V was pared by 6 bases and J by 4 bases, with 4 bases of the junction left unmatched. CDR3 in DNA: TGCAGCGTGGGACAGGGAAACGGAAACACCATATATTTT. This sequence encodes CSVGQGNGNTIYF.

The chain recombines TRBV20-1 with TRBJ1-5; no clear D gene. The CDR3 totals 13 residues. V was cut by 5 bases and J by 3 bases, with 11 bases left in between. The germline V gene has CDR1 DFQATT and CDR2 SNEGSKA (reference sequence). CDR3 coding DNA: TGCAGTGCTCCAAGAGACTTCAATCAGCCCCAGCATTTT. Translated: CSAPRDFNQPQHF.

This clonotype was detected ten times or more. CDR3 residues: CAISLAGGTGELFF. CDR3 nucleotides: TGTGCCATCAGTCTAGCGGGAGGCACCGGGGAGCTGTTTTTT. The chain carries TRBV10-3 and TRBJ2-2; 11 nucleotides align to TRBD2. This CDR3 region has 14 residues. Germline values: CDR1 ENHRY, CDR2 SYGVKD. V shed 5 bases, J shed 4 bases, and the junction held 0 bases outside the gene matches.

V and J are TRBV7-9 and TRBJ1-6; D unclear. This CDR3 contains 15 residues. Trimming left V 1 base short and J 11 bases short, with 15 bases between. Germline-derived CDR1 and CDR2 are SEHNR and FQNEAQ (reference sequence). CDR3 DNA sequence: TGTGCCAGCAGCTTAGAGGCACGGAATTCGGCACCCCTCCACTTT. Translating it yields CASSLEARNSAPLHF.

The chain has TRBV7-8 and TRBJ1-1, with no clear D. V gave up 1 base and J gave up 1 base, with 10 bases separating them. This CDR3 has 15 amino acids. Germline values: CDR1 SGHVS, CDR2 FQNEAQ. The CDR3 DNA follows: TGTGCCAGCAGCTTAGAGGTTCGAGCGAACACTGAAGCTTTCTTT. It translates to CASSLEVRANTEAFF.

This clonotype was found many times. The CDR3 is CASSLKGDGYTF. CDR3 coding DNA: TGTGCCAGCAGTTTAAAAGGGGATGGCTACACCTTC. This chain uses TRBV12-3 or TRBV12-4 with TRBJ1-2; D is possibly TRBD1 (5 bases). V lost 2 bases to trimming and J lost 6 bases, with 7 bases between them. This CDR3 has 12 residues.

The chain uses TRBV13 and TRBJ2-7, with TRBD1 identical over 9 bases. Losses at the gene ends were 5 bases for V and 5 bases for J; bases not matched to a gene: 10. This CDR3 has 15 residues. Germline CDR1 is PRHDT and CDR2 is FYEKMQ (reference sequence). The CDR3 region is CASSALGTGFHEQYF. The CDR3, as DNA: TGTGCCAGCAGCGCTTTGGGGACAGGGTTCCACGAGCAGTACTTC.